Listed below are T cell receptor beta chains from one sample, sequenced in a study of blood T cell repertoires in COVID-19. Produced via immunoSEQ multiplex PCR; TCRdb's table is partial and in-frame only. The data show around 340,000 clones, 65% to 90% seen once. The specimen sequenced was peripheral blood. These receptors all stem from a woman aged 55-69 years with COVID-19, enrolled during active disease. The CDR3 runs from the conserved cysteine through the conserved F or W. The order of the fields is D gene, V gene, clone size, J gene, CDR3 protein, CDR3 DNA. A D gene is named only where the DNA matches it firmly. Clone sizes are given selectively: once, few, many, or a class where the clone is expanded.

d_call: TRBD1
v_call: TRBV6-5
clone_size: -
j_call: TRBJ1-2
cdr3_aa: CASSYSTTGGFGYTF
cdr3_nt: TGTGCCAGCAGTTACTCAACGACAGGGGGCTTTGGCTACACCTTC

d_call: TRBD2
v_call: TRBV6-1
clone_size: -
j_call: TRBJ2-3
cdr3_aa: CASSEKLPTSDSTDTQYF
cdr3_nt: TGTGCCAGCAGTGAAAAGCTCCCTACTAGCGATAGCACAGATACGCAGTATTTT

d_call: -
v_call: TRBV18
clone_size: -
j_call: TRBJ1-1
cdr3_aa: CASSPDIEAFF
cdr3_nt: TGTGCCAGCTCACCGGACATTGAAGCTTTCTTT

d_call: TRBD2
v_call: TRBV7-2
clone_size: -
j_call: TRBJ2-1
cdr3_aa: CASSPPGTSGYEQFF
cdr3_nt: TGTGCCAGCAGCCCACCCGGGACTAGCGGGTATGAGCAGTTCTTC

d_call: -
v_call: TRBV7-2
clone_size: -
j_call: TRBJ2-3
cdr3_aa: CASSPYRGGGTDTQYF
cdr3_nt: TGTGCCAGCAGCCCCTACAGGGGGGGCGGCACAGATACGCAGTATTTT

d_call: TRBD2
v_call: TRBV10-2
clone_size: -
j_call: TRBJ2-5
cdr3_aa: CASMRGAGETQYF
cdr3_nt: TGCGCCAGCATGCGGGGGGCAGGGGAGACCCAGTACTTC

d_call: -
v_call: TRBV20-1
clone_size: -
j_call: TRBJ1-6
cdr3_aa: CSASTESSYNSPLHF
cdr3_nt: TGCAGTGCTAGTACTGAGAGCTCCTATAATTCACCCCTCCACTTT

d_call: -
v_call: TRBV23-1
clone_size: -
j_call: TRBJ1-6
cdr3_aa: CASSHTAREDNSPLHF
cdr3_nt: TGCGCCAGCAGTCATACAGCCCGGGAGGATAATTCACCCCTCCACTTT

d_call: TRBD1
v_call: TRBV10-3
clone_size: -
j_call: TRBJ1-2
cdr3_aa: CAISESRAGGVKVYGYTF
cdr3_nt: TGTGCCATCAGTGAGAGTCGGGCAGGGGGCGTAAAAGTCTATGGCTACACCTTC

d_call: -
v_call: TRBV6-5
clone_size: -
j_call: TRBJ2-2
cdr3_aa: CASSPGLTGELFF
cdr3_nt: TGTGCCAGCAGCCCGGGACTTACCGGGGAGCTGTTTTTT

d_call: TRBD1
v_call: TRBV9
clone_size: -
j_call: TRBJ2-7
cdr3_aa: CASSGPGQGVNEQYF
cdr3_nt: TGTGCCAGCAGCGGTCCGGGACAGGGCGTCAACGAGCAGTACTTC

d_call: -
v_call: TRBV11-2
clone_size: -
j_call: TRBJ1-2
cdr3_aa: CASSLDPGLGYGYTF
cdr3_nt: TGTGCCAGCAGCTTAGACCCAGGGCTAGGGTATGGCTACACCTTC

d_call: -
v_call: TRBV19
clone_size: -
j_call: TRBJ1-5
cdr3_aa: CASSVTGLEINQPQHF
cdr3_nt: TGTGCCAGTAGTGTAACAGGGTTAGAGATCAATCAGCCCCAGCATTTT

d_call: TRBD2
v_call: TRBV3-1/TRBV3-2
clone_size: -
j_call: TRBJ2-3
cdr3_aa: CASSQTSGGVTDTQYF
cdr3_nt: TGTGCCAGCAGCCAAACTAGCGGGGGGGTAACAGATACGCAGTATTTT

d_call: -
v_call: TRBV11-2
clone_size: -
j_call: TRBJ2-3
cdr3_aa: CASNQGTDTQYF
cdr3_nt: TGTGCCAGCAACCAGGGTACAGATACGCAGTATTTT

d_call: -
v_call: TRBV18
clone_size: -
j_call: TRBJ1-5
cdr3_aa: CASSPSVGSESNQPQHF
cdr3_nt: TGTGCCAGCTCACCCTCAGTAGGGAGTGAGAGCAATCAGCCCCAGCATTTT

d_call: -
v_call: TRBV14
clone_size: -
j_call: TRBJ2-3
cdr3_aa: CASSQESGGPGTQYF
cdr3_nt: TGTGCCAGCAGCCAAGAGTCAGGGGGGCCCGGTACGCAGTATTTT

d_call: -
v_call: TRBV4-3
clone_size: -
j_call: TRBJ2-5
cdr3_aa: CASSRLPGLTSQETQYF
cdr3_nt: TGCGCCAGCAGCCGCCTTCCGGGACTTACTTCCCAAGAGACCCAGTACTTC

d_call: TRBD1
v_call: TRBV5-1
clone_size: -
j_call: TRBJ1-5
cdr3_aa: CASSMTGDGQPQHF
cdr3_nt: TGCGCCAGCAGCATGACAGGGGACGGTCAGCCCCAGCATTTT

d_call: -
v_call: TRBV18
clone_size: -
j_call: TRBJ1-1
cdr3_aa: CASSQQVINTEAFF
cdr3_nt: TGTGCCAGCTCTCAACAGGTTATCAACACTGAAGCTTTCTTT

d_call: TRBD1
v_call: TRBV19
clone_size: -
j_call: TRBJ2-3
cdr3_aa: CASSIQGARTDTQYF
cdr3_nt: TGTGCCAGTAGTATACAGGGGGCACGCACAGATACGCAGTATTTT

d_call: -
v_call: TRBV5-4
clone_size: -
j_call: TRBJ1-2
cdr3_aa: CASSLSGDYGYTF
cdr3_nt: TGTGCCAGCAGTTTGAGCGGCGACTATGGCTACACCTTC

d_call: TRBD2
v_call: TRBV29-1
clone_size: -
j_call: TRBJ2-1
cdr3_aa: CSVEGMTSGGAGVDEQFF
cdr3_nt: TGCAGCGTTGAGGGTATGACTAGCGGGGGCGCGGGTGTGGATGAGCAGTTCTTC

d_call: -
v_call: TRBV9
clone_size: -
j_call: TRBJ1-4
cdr3_aa: CASSPQQFATNEKLFF
cdr3_nt: TGTGCCAGCAGCCCTCAACAATTTGCAACTAATGAAAAACTGTTTTTT

d_call: -
v_call: TRBV7-6
clone_size: few
j_call: TRBJ1-3
cdr3_aa: CASSSTGPANTIYF
cdr3_nt: TGTGCCAGCAGCTCCACAGGGCCGGCAAACACCATATATTTT

d_call: -
v_call: TRBV4-1
clone_size: -
j_call: TRBJ1-5
cdr3_aa: CASSQLSGQPQHF
cdr3_nt: TGCGCCAGCAGCCAGCTAAGTGGTCAGCCCCAGCATTTT

d_call: TRBD1
v_call: TRBV7-3
clone_size: -
j_call: TRBJ2-1
cdr3_aa: CASSRDREADEQFF
cdr3_nt: TGTGCCAGCAGCCGGGACAGGGAGGCGGATGAGCAGTTCTTC